This TCR beta chain stems from a study of T-cell reconstitution after alpha-beta-depleted transplantation in children (dated by TCRdb to 2016 to 2017). Regarding the study in general: T-cell immune reconstitution after TCRalphabeta/CD19-depleted allogeneic hematopoietic cell transplantation in children was quantitatively tracked in the study by means of TCR repertoire profiling.

The sample holds a few counts of this clonotype. Its antigen has not been determined. Per-base quality was not reported, and no clone a single base away is much larger than it. V is cut by 1 base and J by 4 bases, and the space between the germline ends is 9 bases. Measured from the cysteine to the phenylalanine, the CDR3 is 13 residues long. CDR3 DNA only is kept here, 39 bases in frame from base 1. CDR1 and CDR2 are read off the germline V gene as SQVTM and ANQGSEA. Libraries were prepared through PCR. This sample was sequenced with an Illumina HiSeq 2500. TCR libraries were prepared with molecular barcoding, using unique molecular identifiers to normalize TCRbeta repertoire quantification. Using fastp trimming at Q25 and MiXCR clonotype assembly, TCRdb reanalyzed the public sequencing data and kept in-frame beta chains. Rows are unified per CDR3 protein, each entry keeping the most common DNA and genes. This sample lists 200,000 to 250,000 distinct CDR3 sequences; under 9.5% were detected once. The top ten hold 5.5% to 8% of the sample.

The input for sequencing was PBMCs from the stem cell graft donor, taken from the stem cell graft. The chain couples TRBV29-1 to TRBJ2-3; no confident D gene assignment can be made. This TCR was recovered from a human donor who donated a stem cell graft to a child with acute lymphoblastic leukemia. CDR3 reads: CSVEGPGADTQYF. The sequence in DNA is TGCAGCGTTGAAGGCCCGGGTGCAGATACGCAGTATTTT.